Listed below are T cell receptor beta chains from one sample, sequenced in a study of blood T cell repertoires in COVID-19. Method: immunoSEQ multiplex PCR; TCRdb's copy keeps in-frame clones and lacks some. The repertoire has roughly 220,000 clones, 75% to 90% of them found once; the top ten carry about 2%. Sequenced sample: peripheral blood. The receptors shown here come from a young man who had recovered from COVID-19. CDR3s include the opening cysteine and the closing phenylalanine or tryptophan. The order of the fields is clone size, D gene, J gene, V gene, CDR3 DNA, CDR3 protein. The D gene is left open where the match is weak. Size tells how often a clone was seen (once, few, many) or the class of an expanded clone, and some rows leave it out.

>NA|NA|TRBJ1-2|TRBV18
TGTGCCAGCTCACCAAAGCTTCGAGGAGAGGGCCCGCTAACCTATGGCTACACCTTC
CASSPKLRGEGPLTYGYTF
>NA|NA|TRBJ2-2|TRBV25-1
TGTGCCAGCTCGGGCACCGGGGAGCTGTTTTTT
CASSGTGELFF
>NA|TRBD2|TRBJ2-1|TRBV19
TGTGCCAGTAGAGCGCTTTTTTTTGCGGGGGGCGCAAGAGAATACAATGAGCAGTTCTTC
CASRALFFAGGAREYNEQFF
>NA|TRBD2|TRBJ2-5|TRBV27
TGTGCCAGCAGGGTTATAGGAGCGGGGTCCCAAGAGACCCAGTACTTC
CASRVIGAGSQETQYF
>few|TRBD1|TRBJ2-7|TRBV5-1
TGCGCCACCAACCCGGGACAGGGAGGCGAGCAGTACTTC
CATNPGQGGEQYF
>NA|TRBD1|TRBJ2-7|TRBV7-9
TGTGCCAGCAGCTTAGTTTACAGGGGCTACGAGCAGTACTTC
CASSLVYRGYEQYF
>NA|NA|TRBJ2-2|TRBV6-5
TGTGCCAGCAGTTACGGGACACTGGCGGGGGAGCTGTTTTTT
CASSYGTLAGELFF
>NA|TRBD1|TRBJ2-7|TRBV11-2
TGTGCCAGCAGCTCAACATACGGACAGGATCGTTCCTACGAGCAGTACTTC
CASSSTYGQDRSYEQYF
>NA|TRBD1|TRBJ1-5|TRBV4-2
TGTGCCAGCAGCCCGCAGACAGGGACAAAGGCAAGTCAGCCCCAGCATTTT
CASSPQTGTKASQPQHF
>NA|TRBD1|TRBJ2-3|TRBV5-4
TGTGCCAGCAGCCCCGGACAGGGCGCAGATACGCAGTATTTT
CASSPGQGADTQYF
>NA|NA|TRBJ1-5|TRBV9
TGTGCCAGCACACCCCGGGACTTCCCAGAGAATCAGCCCCAGCATTTT
CASTPRDFPENQPQHF
>NA|NA|TRBJ1-3|TRBV29-1
TGCAGCGCCAAGACAGGCGCGACTGGAAACACCATATATTTT
CSAKTGATGNTIYF
>NA|NA|TRBJ1-1|TRBV4-1
TGCGCCAGCAGCTTATCCGTAGGGGCGCGGGGCACTGAAGCTTTCTTT
CASSLSVGARGTEAFF
>once|NA|TRBJ1-3|TRBV5-6
TGTGCCAGCAGCTGGGGAGGTGGAAACACCATATATTTT
CASSWGGGNTIYF
>NA|NA|TRBJ2-6|TRBV29-1
TGCAGCGTTACCGGGGCTGGGGCCAACGTCCTGACTTTC
CSVTGAGANVLTF
>NA|NA|TRBJ1-3|TRBV3-1/TRBV3-2
TGTGCCAGCAGCTTTTATGGAAACACCATATATTTT
CASSFYGNTIYF
>NA|TRBD1|TRBJ2-7|TRBV5-1
TGCGCCAGCAGCTTCCTGGACAGGAGCTCCTACGAGCAGTACTTC
CASSFLDRSSYEQYF
>NA|TRBD1|TRBJ2-7|TRBV29-1
TGCAGCGTCCTCGGGACAGGGGGCGAGCAGTACTTC
CSVLGTGGEQYF
>NA|NA|TRBJ2-7|TRBV6-5
TGTGCCAGCAGTAGAGGGACTCCCCCCGAGCAGTACTTC
CASSRGTPPEQYF
>NA|TRBD2|TRBJ2-3|TRBV10-1
TGCGCCAGCAGTGTCGGGGGGAGCTCAGATACGCAGTATTTT
CASSVGGSSDTQYF
>NA|NA|TRBJ1-1|TRBV30
TGTGCCTGGTTAACCAGGGGCACTCTCAATTGGGGAGCTTTCTTT
CAWLTRGTLNWGAFF
>once|TRBD1|TRBJ2-5|TRBV29-1
TGCAGCGGTGGGCCCACAGGGGAGAACCAGTACTTC
CSGGPTGENQYF
>NA|NA|TRBJ2-7|TRBV7-9
TGTGCCAGCAGCTTAGTAGGGGCGGGATACGAGCAGTACTTC
CASSLVGAGYEQYF
>few|TRBD1|TRBJ1-4|TRBV23-1
TGCGCCAGCGCCCAGGGGGACCCGTGCGAAAAACTGTTTTTT
CASAQGDPCEKLFF